The source of this TCR beta chain is a study of cytomegalovirus exposure and HLA in healthy donors (dated 2017 in TCRdb). The study in broad terms: According to an earlier analysis of several hundred of the donors, about 179 million T cells yielded 117 million unique TCR beta sequences and about 280 Gb of sequence data. In an earlier analysis of roughly 580 of the donors, high-throughput TCR beta sequencing was used to judge whether each TCR beta V gene segment behaved as functional or pseudogenic. Rather than drawing on any new phenotypic data, the later analysis identified candidate immune exposures from TCR beta sequences and the way those sequences occurred across donors. To predict cytomegalovirus infection status, the study brought together high-throughput TCR immunosequencing, statistical association of individual TCRs with disease status, and machine learning. Across about 370 genotyped donors of the cohort, an average of roughly 230,000 unique TCR beta nucleotide sequences per donor were sequenced, and roughly 18% of those sequences were non-productive. Because of strong linkage in the cohort, four or five DR-DQ haplotypes were treated as single units for association and clustering. The study aimed to test whether signatures of past pathogen exposure could be identified by cataloging public T cell receptors. To study patterns of TCR occurrence, a later analysis re-analyzed previously published TCR beta repertoires from 550 to 800 donors and added high-resolution HLA genotyping. Donor age, sex, ethnicity and CMV serostatus were compiled alongside the repertoire data. A later genetic analysis used genome-wide SNP genotypes for about 55% of the 666 donors, treating that subset as a discovery cohort. About 280 gigabases of sequencing data and around 80 million unique TCR sequences made up an early release that covered approximately 620 HLA-typed donors. Of the roughly 400 genotyped donors, roughly 80% fell in the genetic ancestry cluster associated with self-reported Caucasian donors. Using immunosequencing, the study profiled T cell repertoires from 550 to 750 subjects and related those repertoires to cytomegalovirus serostatus. HLA typing covered class I and class II loci at four-digit resolution. The number of donors typed differed by locus, with roughly 620-630 for A, B, C, DRB1 and DQB1, 522 for DQA1, approximately 570 for DPA1, and over 400 for DPB1. In addition to the first cohort of hundreds of subjects, a separate validation cohort of 120 different subjects was used. Every discovery cohort repertoire had been produced on one sequencing platform. The study at large found these results: A later analysis reported that several top co-occurrence clusters appeared linked to parvovirus B19, influenza, CMV and Epstein-Barr virus. The presence/absence analyses assumed that sequencing depth was roughly uniform across donors, and that assumption may not be true. In a later analysis, the rate of TCR association differed among HLA loci, with DRB1 alleles having the most associated TCRs and HLA-C alleles having the fewest. Seventeen rarely observed V segments, including chromosome 9 orphons, were excluded from the earlier analysis of several hundred of the donors because counts were too low. A further reported finding was that TCR beta sequences accurately predicted the HLA-A and HLA-B alleles for most subjects in the first cohort. V-gene and J-gene trimming of TCR beta chains was associated with a missense DCLRE1C variant in a later genetic analysis, and the association was replicated in an independent cohort. The study listed 164 TCR beta chains as associated with cytomegalovirus. Cytomegalovirus status was reported to be diagnosed by the classifier with high specificity and sensitivity in both the original and validation cohorts. The 87-base-pair reads could not distinguish some IMGT-functional V segments, including TRBV6-2 and TRBV6-3, so those segments were excluded. The cohort was sequenced for TCR beta chains only, and without alpha or paired-chain data the features that could be detected were limited. According to the authors, the approach could potentially be generalized to other disease states and immunological phenotypes. A few of the identified cytomegalovirus-associated TCR beta chains were confirmed in vitro to be specific for cytomegalovirus antigens. The only immune exposure information available for the cohort was CMV serostatus. In a later analysis, HLA-associated TCR beta chains were found to be more clonally expanded and to have lower generation probabilities than equally common non-associated chains. A cluster of highly shared sequence variants was judged likely to be a technical artifact of the sequencing pipeline. Specific HLA alleles were associated with 16,951 TCR beta sequences at a false discovery rate of 0.05 in a later analysis. When HLA alleles, especially DR and DQ, strongly co-occurred, attributing TCR associations to individual alleles was difficult. In an earlier analysis of 587 of the donors, most TCR beta V segments appeared in productive rearrangements about 90% or about 30% of the time, broadly matching IMGT annotations. Correlated functional status among segregating V segments might reflect linkage disequilibrium, but an unknown experimental factor could not be ruled out. HLA typing was unavailable for some donors at each locus, so association tests used only the typed subset. While some public TCRs were present in many individuals, most TCR sequences turned up only very rarely across donors. Compared with the approximately 710-donor mean, donors in an Asian-associated ancestry cluster had fewer N-insertions in productive TCRs, according to a later genetic analysis. Most CMV-associated TCR beta chains appeared to be HLA-restricted in a later analysis, and the HLA associations seemed to be driven largely by CMV exposure.

The CDR3 numbers 13 residues from cysteine through phenylalanine. Just CDR3 DNA is preserved here, 39 bases in frame from base 1. From a lookup of the germline V gene, CDR1 and CDR2 are SGHTA and FQGNSA. V is shortened by 5 bases, J by 5 bases, and the region joining them spans 13 bases. Library method: the immunoSEQ multiplex PCR assay. For the multiplex PCR, a mixture combining 60 forward primers for TCR Vbeta segments and 13 reverse primers for TCR Jbeta segments was used. The CDR3 region of rearranged TCR beta genes was amplified from genomic DNA with a multiplex PCR assay. The amplified TCR beta libraries were sequenced on the Illumina HiSeq System as 87-base-pair reads. For the original study's pipeline: A later analysis tallied around 80 million unique TCR beta chains across the 666 repertoires, and some 10 million of those chains were shared by two or more donors. To remove PCR and sequencing errors, raw reads were error-corrected and collapsed into unique sequences using a nearest-neighbor algorithm that merged closely related sequences. V, D and J gene segments were assigned by aligning CDR3 sequences to IMGT reference sequences. Each retained sequence needed at least a six-nucleotide match to both a V gene segment and a J gene segment. A rearrangement was called productive if the CDR3 had no stop codons and remained in frame with V and J, and every other rearrangement was called non-productive. Following IMGT convention, CDR3 was defined as the stretch from the second conserved V-encoded cysteine to the conserved J-encoded phenylalanine. The earlier analysis of 500 to 600 of the donors excluded sequences that lacked an unambiguous match to a single V gene segment. An earlier analysis of around 600 of the donors classified V segments as functional when productive rearrangements were above 56.7% and as segregating when the standard deviation between donors was above 5%. A statistical classification framework was built to diagnose cytomegalovirus status from the catalog of TCR beta chain sequences. In a later analysis, TCR nucleotide sequences were compared against IMGT/GENE-DB human TR gene sequences so that V and J genes could be assigned. In a later analysis, CDR3 sequences and most-parsimonious VDJ recombination scenarios were assigned using the TCRdist pipeline. In a later analysis, each TCR beta chain was defined by its CDR3 amino acid sequence together with its V-gene family, and reads without a unique V-gene family were excluded. A later analysis removed 592 highly shared, low-generation-probability nucleotide sequences to deal with suspected cross-contamination and a sequencing artifact. A later analysis calculated a clonal expansion index for each public chain from normalized within-repertoire ranks of inferred template counts. In a later analysis, generation probabilities were computed with a VDJ recombination model fitted to out-of-frame rearrangements, and the resulting probabilities were checked against IGoR. In a later analysis, TCR-TCR, TCR-HLA and TCR-CMV co-occurrence was scored with hypergeometric tests, and a repertoire-size bias correction was applied to TCR pairs. False discovery rates were estimated in a later analysis by permuting HLA or CMV assignments 20 times. In a later analysis, co-occurring TCRs were grouped using DBSCAN, and TCRdist sequence similarity was added for clustering within HLA-allele-positive subsets. Repertoires with fewer than 30,000 or more than 120,000 public chains were left out of co-occurrence clustering, as were a few repertoires with anomalous nucleotide sharing. TCRdb took this table from immuneACCESS and kept in-frame rearrangements with V and J called. Such tables lack part of the clones; where checked against another copy, unresolved V genes explain under half of the gap, and the rest is unexplained. The D gene and trimming were derived from the DNA, and the V and J assignments and clone size from that table. The sample records fewer than 200,000 clones, roughly 81% of which are singletons. The top ten hold approximately 2% of the sample.

With regard to this clone: Its antigen is unknown. The input lacks base qualities; no much larger clone sits a single base away.

The cohort consisted of some 670 healthy bone marrow donors. Cohort members were all nominally healthy when sampled, although unrecorded immune exposures were likely present. The donor was CMV seropositive and was included in the group of around 300 seropositive cohort members. A peripheral blood sample was provided by each donor, and peripheral blood mononuclear cells were used for TCR beta sequencing. Genomic DNA extraction from the blood cell samples was performed with the Qiagen DNeasy Blood Extraction Kit. The source of this sequence is a man aged 18 to 30 in good health and CMV-seropositive. The V gene is TRBV7-2 and the J gene is TRBJ2-7; TRBD1 is a weak D gene call, 6 bases matching. Input material: PBMCs. The CDR3 in this case is CASSPIQGNEQYF. The DNA sequence is as follows: TGTGCCAGCAGCCCAATACAGGGTAACGAGCAGTACTTC.